The 29 T cell receptor beta chains below were found in one sample sequenced in a study of T cell clones after liver transplantation. Some clones are missing from TCRdb's copy, which holds only in-frame ones; the method was immunoSEQ multiplex PCR. The sample includes 55,000 to 70,000 clones, 80% to 95% of them seen just once. The input for sequencing was CD4+ T cells from blood, taken roughly 25 months after liver transplant. Receptor source: a human patient who received a liver transplant. Some T cells may have come from the graft donor.

The J gene is TRBJ1-1, the V gene TRBV2, with D possibly being TRBD1 (5 bases). The germline CDR1 and CDR2 sequences are SNHLY and FYNNEI. V was pared by 4 bases and J by 3 bases, with 9 bases between. The CDR3 contains 13 residues. The chain's CDR3 is CASSGSGDTEAFF. DNA of the CDR3: TGTGCCAGCAGTGGATCGGGGGACACTGAAGCTTTCTTT.

This clone was picked up one time. The CDR3, as DNA: TGTGCCAGCAGGTCGACCGGAAGGGTCGAAAAACTGTTTTTT. Protein: CASRSTGRVEKLFF. The chain recombines TRBV27 with TRBJ1-4; D is unclear. Germline V CDR1 and CDR2: MNHEY, SMNVEV (reference sequence). The CDR3 is 14 residues long. Trimming shortened V by 6 bases and J by 8 bases, and 16 bases separated the two germline ends.

This clone was counted a few times. This rearrangement joins TRBV10-3 to TRBJ2-1; D assignment may be TRBD1 or TRBD2 (7 bases each). The CDR3 contains 18 residues. Between the trimmed V and J ends, which lost 2 bases and 8 bases, there was a span of 25 bases. Germline V lookup: CDR1 ENHRY, CDR2 SYGVKD. The CDR3 sequence is CAISEPLAPRGEGDEQFF. In DNA, the CDR3 is TGTGCCATCAGTGAGCCCCTGGCCCCCAGGGGGGAGGGGGATGAGCAGTTCTTC.

The V gene is TRBV5-1, the J gene TRBJ2-7; possibly TRBD2 for D (10 bases). The CDR3 has 15 residues. Trimming stripped 7 bases from V and 1 base from J, with 18 bases between. Germline loops: CDR1 SGHRS, CDR2 YFSETQ. The CDR3 is CASGTSGTGSYEQYF. The DNA of the CDR3 is TGCGCCAGCGGAACTAGCGGGACAGGGTCCTACGAGCAGTACTTC.

This clone appeared once. The chain joins TRBV5-1 to TRBJ1-5; no firm D call. CDR3 length equals 15 residues. The V gene lost 0 bases and the J gene lost 1 base, with 8 bases spanning the gap. Per germline, CDR1 SGHRS and CDR2 YFSETQ. CDR3 sequence (DNA): TGCGCCAGCAGCTTGGACGGGATGAGCAATCAGCCCCAGCATTTT. This translates into CASSLDGMSNQPQHF.

The V call is TRBV28, the J call TRBJ2-5, with 8 positions matching TRBD1. The closer fit of TRBJ2-7 to the DNA end suggests the J call may be wrong. CDR3 length: 16 residues. CDR1 is MDHEN, CDR2 SYDVKM, per germline. CDR3 region: CASSPATGQGSYEQYF. The CDR3 coding sequence is TGTGCCAGCAGTCCTGCGACCGGACAGGGCTCCTACGAGCAGTACTTC.

The chain links TRBV5-8 to TRBJ2-3; 7 nucleotides agree with TRBD2. The CDR3 has 16 amino acids. Germline CDR1 SGHTS, CDR2 YDEGEE. Trimming took 1 base from V and 0 from J; bases not matched to a gene: 5. The CDR3 loop is CASSLRLAASTDTQYF. CDR3 DNA sequence: TGTGCCAGCAGCTTGCGGCTAGCGGCTAGCACAGATACGCAGTATTTT.

The rearrangement uses TRBV18 and TRBJ1-1; no firm D call. The CDR3 contains 13 residues. Germline values: CDR1 KGHSH, CDR2 LQKENI. V was trimmed by 5 bases and J by 1 base, leaving 8 bases between them. The CDR3 here is CASSADANTEAFF. In DNA form, the CDR3 reads TGTGCCAGCTCAGCGGACGCGAACACTGAAGCTTTCTTT.

The gene calls are TRBV28 and TRBJ2-5; D is unresolved. Germline V gene data show CDR1 as MDHEN and CDR2 as SYDVKM. The CDR3 spans 14 residues. Between the trimmed V and J ends, which lost 6 bases and 2 bases, there was a span of 13 bases. The CDR3 is CASSRLSKQETQYF. The DNA for the CDR3 is TGTGCCAGCAGCCGCCTAAGCAAACAAGAGACCCAGTACTTC.

The genes are TRBV2 and TRBJ1-1, with TRBD1 matching over 10 bases. This CDR3 is 20 amino acids long. The V and J ends lost 7 bases and 1 base, in that order; junction bases with no gene match: 21. CDR1 and CDR2 (germline): SNHLY, FYNNEI. CDR3 sequence reads: CASTYRPGQGSHQSNTEAFF. The CDR3 coding sequence is TGTGCCAGCACTTATAGACCGGGACAGGGGAGCCATCAGTCGAACACTGAAGCTTTCTTT. Full variable domain (rest looked up from reference TRBV2 and TRBJ1-1): EPEVTQTPSHQVTQMGQEVILRCVPISNHLYFYWYRQILGQKVEFLVSFYNNEISEKSEIFDDQFSVERPDGSNFTLKIRSTKLEDSAMYFCASTYRPGQGSHQSNTEAFFGQGTRLTVV.

This CDR3 is CASIRANTEAFF. CDR3 nucleotide sequence: TGTGCCAGCATACGGGCGAACACTGAAGCTTTCTTT. The J gene is TRBJ1-1, the V gene TRBV28; D is uncertain. The CDR3 runs to 12 residues. The germline gives CDR1 MDHEN, CDR2 SYDVKM. Trimming cost V 7 bases and J 1 base, with 7 bases left between them.

This chain connects TRBV5-5 to TRBJ2-5, with D possibly being TRBD1 (7 bases). Germline V gene sequence: CDR1 SGHKS, CDR2 YYEKEE (reference sequence). The CDR3 runs 16 residues. V gave up 4 bases and J gave up 4 bases, with 20 bases separating them. The CDR3 sequence is CASSALGGRGRETQYF. The DNA for the CDR3 is TGTGCCAGCAGCGCCCTCGGGGGCAGGGGGAGAGAGACCCAGTACTTC.

V and J are TRBV28 and TRBJ2-1; possible D gene TRBD2, 5 bases. Trimming cost V 2 bases and J 3 bases, with 14 bases left between them. This CDR3 is 16 amino acids long. Germline V gene sequence: CDR1 MDHEN, CDR2 SYDVKM. The CDR3 coding sequence is TGTGCCAGCAGTTTACCCAGCGGCGGAGGCTACAATGAGCAGTTCTTC. Translating it yields CASSLPSGGGYNEQFF.

This chain links TRBV19 with TRBJ1-5, with TRBD1 matching 10 bases. The CDR3 has 14 residues. Losses at the gene ends were 4 bases for V and 7 bases for J; bases not matched to a gene: 4. Germline V gives CDR1 LNHDA, CDR2 SQIVND (reference sequence). The CDR3 DNA reads TGTGCCAGTAGTACGGGACAGGGGCGACAGCCCCAGCATTTT. Protein product: CASSTGQGRQPQHF. The whole variable domain, remainder taken from reference TRBV19 and TRBJ1-5, is DGGITQSPKYLFRKEGQNVTLSCEQNLNHDAMYWYRQDPGQGLRLIYYSQIVNDFQKGDIAEGYSVSREKKESFPLTVTSAQKNPTAFYLCASSTGQGRQPQHFGDGTRLSIL.

V usage is TRBV9 and J usage is TRBJ2-5; 7 positions agree with TRBD2. V lost 5 bases to trimming and J lost 1 base; unmatched junction nucleotides: 11. CDR1 SGDLS and CDR2 YYNGEE come from the germline V gene. The CDR3 consists of 16 residues. DNA of the CDR3: TGTGCCAGCAGTCCCCCGCCTCTAGCGGCCCAAGAGACCCAGTACTTC. Translating it yields CASSPPPLAAQETQYF.

This chain links TRBV10-3 with TRBJ2-3, with D unclear. The length of the CDR3 is 13 residues. Germline values: CDR1 ENHRY, CDR2 SYGVKD. V dropped 7 bases and J dropped 4 bases, with 12 bases sitting between them. CDR3 loop: CAIKNSPPDTQYF. The DNA for the CDR3 is TGTGCCATCAAGAACTCACCCCCAGATACGCAGTATTTT.

The chain has TRBV19 and TRBJ2-1; TRBD2 matches at 7 bases. The germline V gene has CDR1 LNHDA and CDR2 SQIVND (reference sequence). Germline trimming cut 4 bases from V and 3 bases from J; bases unmatched to any gene: 12. This CDR3 is 17 amino acids long. The CDR3 DNA follows: TGTGCCAGTAGTAGCCCCCTTGGGCTAGCGGACTACAATGAGCAGTTCTTC. Its translation: CASSSPLGLADYNEQFF.

V and J are TRBV19 and TRBJ1-5; D might be TRBD1 (6 bases). CDR3 size: 18 residues. The V end lost 4 bases, the J end lost 0 bases, and 19 bases lay between the germline ends. Germline V gives CDR1 LNHDA, CDR2 SQIVND (reference sequence). The CDR3 sequence is CASSTDYRAEFSNQPQHF. The CDR3 region has the DNA TGTGCCAGTAGTACCGATTACAGGGCCGAATTTAGCAATCAGCCCCAGCATTTT.

This clone is a singleton in its sample. V gene TRBV28 combines with J gene TRBJ2-5; TRBD1 aligns across 7 bases. The tail of the sequence fits TRBJ2-7 better, so the J call may be wrong. The CDR3 covers 15 residues. Germline assignment: CDR1 MDHEN and CDR2 SYDVKM. The CDR3 here is CASSTSTGWRYEQYF. DNA of the CDR3: TGTGCCAGCAGTACCTCGACAGGGTGGCGCTACGAGCAGTACTTC.

The rearrangement joins TRBV5-1 to TRBJ2-1; 10 nucleotides line up with TRBD2. Per the germline V gene, CDR1 is SGHRS and CDR2 is YFSETQ. The CDR3 loop spans 16 amino acids. V lost 0 bases to trimming and J lost 8 bases; unmatched junction nucleotides: 8. The DNA for the CDR3 is TGCGCCAGCAGCTTGGAGGTAGCGGGAGGCGGGGATGAGCAGTTCTTC. It encodes CASSLEVAGGGDEQFF.

The chain couples TRBV7-2 to TRBJ2-3; D unclear. Germline V gene data show CDR1 as SGHTA and CDR2 as FQGNSA. The V gene lost 2 bases and the J gene lost 5 bases, with 8 bases spanning the gap. This CDR3 is built from 13 residues. CDR3 DNA: TGTGCCAGCAGCTTATTCCTTCAAGATACGCAGTATTTT. Its translation: CASSLFLQDTQYF.

V gene TRBV14 combines with J gene TRBJ2-7; D perhaps matches TRBD2 (5 bases). This CDR3 comprises 14 residues. With 6 bases removed from V and 6 bases from J, the gap between germline ends came to 18 bases. Germline loops: CDR1 SGHDN, CDR2 FVKESK. This CDR3 reads CASRTGKVPSEQYF. CDR3 DNA sequence: TGTGCCAGCAGAACGGGGAAGGTGCCCAGCGAGCAGTACTTC.

This sequence joins TRBV11-3 and TRBJ2-1, with D perhaps TRBD2 (5 bases). V lost 6 bases and J lost 3, with 21 bases in between. The CDR3 consists of 17 residues. CDR1 SGHNT and CDR2 YENEEA come from the germline V gene. CDR3 in amino acids: CASRRGQALDLYNEQFF. The DNA for the CDR3 is TGTGCCAGCAGACGCGGGCAGGCGCTCGACCTCTACAATGAGCAGTTCTTC.

V gene TRBV14 combines with J gene TRBJ1-2; D possibly corresponds to TRBD1 (6 bases). Germline V CDR1 and CDR2: SGHDN, FVKESK. This CDR3 region has 15 residues. Trimming cost V 5 bases and J 4 bases, with 17 bases left between them. CDR3: CASSALTGGGYGYTF. CDR3 nucleotides: TGTGCCAGCAGCGCACTAACGGGAGGGGGCTATGGCTACACCTTC.

This clone was seen more than once but under ten times. The chain combines TRBV2 with TRBJ2-5, with TRBD1 as a possible D gene (5 bases). V gave up 9 bases and J gave up 5 bases, with 16 bases separating them. CDR1 and CDR2 (germline): SNHLY, FYNNEI. This CDR3 has 13 amino acids. CDR3 nucleotides: TGTGCCAGTCAGGGCGGCCTGACGGAGACCCAGTACTTC. It yields the protein CASQGGLTETQYF.

This chain connects TRBV30 to TRBJ2-5; 8 bases agree with TRBD1. Germline CDR1 GTSNPN, CDR2 SVGIG (reference sequence). The CDR3 contains 15 residues. Trimming removed 5 bases from V and 4 bases from J; junction bases left unmatched: 12. The CDR3 DNA is TGTGCCTGGGGGGCAGGGGGCCCGGCGGGAGAGACCCAGTACTTC. Protein product: CAWGAGGPAGETQYF.

The chain's CDR3 is CASTTDRGSGNTIYF. CDR3 nucleotides: TGTGCCAGCACCACCGACAGGGGGTCTGGAAACACCATATATTTT. This chain connects TRBV6-5 to TRBJ1-3; 9 bases agree with TRBD1. This CDR3 region has 15 residues. J lost 1 base, V lost 7 bases, and 5 bases had no gene match. Germline V CDR1 and CDR2: MNHEY, SVGAGI.

The genes are TRBV19 and TRBJ2-7; 8 positions match TRBD2. Unmatched junction bases numbered 11, after V lost 0 bases and J lost 7 bases. Germline V gene lookup returns CDR1 LNHDA and CDR2 SQIVND (reference sequence). This CDR3 spans 16 amino acids. CDR3 sequence (DNA): TGTGCCAGTAGTATAGATCACGGCGGGAGGCCTTCGGAGCAGTACTTC. It translates to CASSIDHGGRPSEQYF.

The chain uses TRBV6-5 and TRBJ2-1; TRBD2 agrees at 7 bases. Looked up from germline, CDR1 is MNHEY and CDR2 is SVGAGI. There are 14 residues in the CDR3. V lost 6 bases and J lost 8; bases outside the gene matches: 10. The CDR3 reads CASRGTTRRDEQFF. DNA for the CDR3: TGTGCCAGCAGGGGGACTACCCGTCGGGATGAGCAGTTCTTC.